A single sample is the source of the 32 T cell receptor beta chains below, sequenced in a study of radiotherapy plus CTLA-4 blockade in lung cancer. This table comes from immunoSEQ multiplex PCR, and its TCRdb copy is limited to in-frame clones, with some not included. Altogether around 110,000 clones are present, around 85% being singletons, with the ten largest covering under 2.5%. The specimen was peripheral blood, collected from a patient treated with radiotherapy plus ipilimumab. The receptors originated from a human donor with non-small cell lung cancer that progressed on radiotherapy plus ipilimumab. Some clones in this sample may be carry-over from other donors' samples.

This clone was seen only once. The J gene is TRBJ1-1, the V gene TRBV4-3, with unresolved D. This CDR3 is 14 amino acids long. Trimming took off 1 base at V and 6 bases at J, with 12 bases between the two ends. Germline lookup yields CDR1 LGHNA and CDR2 YSLEER. CDR3 nucleotide sequence: TGCGCCAGCAGCCAAGTATGGGGTATCGCTGAAGCTTTCTTT. It encodes CASSQVWGIAEAFF.

The chain has TRBV29-1 and TRBJ2-5; 9 positions agree with TRBD2. This CDR3 is built from 15 residues. Germline lookup yields CDR1 SQVTM and CDR2 ANQGSEA. V lost 5 bases to trimming and J lost 4 bases; unmatched junction nucleotides: 11. The CDR3 is CSVQSSGDWGETQYF. The CDR3 region has the DNA TGCAGCGTTCAATCTAGCGGGGACTGGGGAGAGACCCAGTACTTC.

The J gene is TRBJ2-1, the V gene TRBV4-3; D may be TRBD1 or TRBD2 (5 bases each). Germline V gene lookup returns CDR1 LGHNA and CDR2 YSLEER. V was cut by 3 bases and J by 5 bases, with 17 bases left in between. The CDR3 is made up of 16 amino acids. The CDR3 sequence: CASSQKGTGRDNEQFF. CDR3 nucleotide sequence: TGCGCCAGCAGCCAGAAGGGGACGGGGCGCGACAATGAGCAGTTCTTC.

The chain uses TRBV28 and TRBJ1-2; D possibly corresponds to TRBD1 (5 bases). This CDR3 contains 14 residues. Germline CDR1 MDHEN, CDR2 SYDVKM. The V and J ends lost 5 bases and 4 bases respectively, with 14 bases between them. The CDR3 sequence is CASSAAQVFYGYTF. CDR3 coding DNA: TGTGCCAGCAGTGCCGCACAGGTTTTCTATGGCTACACCTTC.

This chain connects TRBV19 to TRBJ1-5, with a weak D call TRBD1 (5 bases). V was pared by 7 bases and J by 0 bases, with 13 bases between. Germline-derived CDR1 and CDR2 are LNHDA and SQIVND (reference sequence). CDR3 length: 15 residues. CDR3 DNA: TGTGCCAGTATCCCGGGACTATTTAGCAATCAGCCCCAGCATTTT. Translated, it gives CASIPGLFSNQPQHF.

The chain combines TRBV12-5 with TRBJ1-1; the match to TRBD1 covers 7 bases. This CDR3 is 16 amino acids long. Germline V gives CDR1 LGHNT, CDR2 FRNRAP. The V and J ends lost 5 bases and 4 bases, in that order; junction bases with no gene match: 13. The CDR3 region is CASGLTQIQGGTEAFF. The CDR3 DNA is TGTGCTAGTGGTCTAACTCAGATCCAGGGGGGCACTGAAGCTTTCTTT.

This clone showed up just once. This CDR3 is also generated by other DNA sequences in the sample. The chain recombines TRBV18 with TRBJ2-5; a weak D match, TRBD2 (6 bases). Germline V gene sequence: CDR1 KGHSH, CDR2 LQKENI. The CDR3 is 13 residues long. V dropped 3 bases and J dropped 5 bases, with 10 bases sitting between them. CDR3 residues: CASSPGLLETQYF. As DNA, the CDR3 is TGTGCCAGCTCACCGGGACTCCTTGAGACCCAGTACTTC.

The rearrangement links TRBV11-2 to TRBJ2-3; perhaps D is TRBD1 or TRBD2 (5 bases each). Per the germline V gene, CDR1 is SGHAT and CDR2 is FQNNGV. This CDR3 comprises 16 residues. Trimming cost V 3 bases and J 1 base, with 14 bases left between them. CDR3 sequence reads: CASSFVRGRGTDTQYF. CDR3 DNA: TGTGCCAGCAGCTTCGTAAGGGGACGGGGCACAGATACGCAGTATTTT.

The CDR3 spells CASSERGRFNQPQHF. The CDR3 coding sequence is TGTGCCAGCAGCGAAAGGGGGAGATTCAATCAGCCCCAGCATTTT. The chain combines TRBV28 with TRBJ1-5, with D possibly matching TRBD1 (6 bases). With 6 bases removed from V and 3 bases from J, the gap between germline ends came to 15 bases. Germline CDR1 is MDHEN and CDR2 is SYDVKM. The CDR3 covers 15 residues.

The chain is built from TRBV4-2 and TRBJ2-1; 8 positions agree with TRBD2. The CDR3 spans 15 residues. Trimming removed 4 bases from V and 10 bases from J; junction bases left unmatched: 12. Germline CDR1 is LGHNA and CDR2 is YNFKEQ. The CDR3 nucleotides read TGTGCCAGCAGCCTCGAAGCGGGGGAGGTTTGGGAGCAGTTCTTC. As protein: CASSLEAGEVWEQFF.

V and J are TRBV19 and TRBJ2-7, with 8 bases that match TRBD1. Unmatched junction bases numbered 6, after V lost 3 bases and J lost 5 bases. Germline loops: CDR1 LNHDA, CDR2 SQIVND (reference sequence). There are 14 residues in the CDR3. The CDR3 nucleotides are TGTGCCAGTAGTATCGGACAGGGAATCGACGAGCAGTACTTC. Residues: CASSIGQGIDEQYF.

The chain links TRBV4-1 to TRBJ1-1; 7 bases map to TRBD1. This CDR3 region has 14 residues. J lost 0 bases, V lost 8 bases, and 6 bases had no gene match. Germline CDR1 reads MGHRA; CDR2 reads YSYEKL. CDR3 sequence (DNA): TGCGCCAGCGGGGACAGATCCATGAACACTGAAGCTTTCTTT. Translation gives CASGDRSMNTEAFF.

The rearrangement links TRBV5-1 to TRBJ1-4; 7 bases align to TRBD1. The J segment lost 3 bases and the V segment lost 4 bases, leaving 3 bases of the junction unmatched. This CDR3 is 14 amino acids long. Germline CDR1 and CDR2: SGHRS and YFSETQ. The CDR3 protein is CASSPGQPNEKLFF. CDR3 DNA: TGCGCCAGCAGCCCGGGACAGCCTAATGAAAAACTGTTTTTT.

V is TRBV7-2 and J is TRBJ2-1; 9 nucleotides agree with TRBD2. This CDR3 has 15 residues. Trimming took 0 bases from V and 5 from J; bases not matched to a gene: 2. From germline, CDR1 is SGHTA and CDR2 FQGNSA. CDR3 sequence: CASSLALAGNNEQFF. CDR3 DNA: TGTGCCAGCAGCTTAGCCCTAGCGGGGAACAATGAGCAGTTCTTC. The entire variable domain, with the rest obtained from reference TRBV7-2 and TRBJ2-1, is as follows: GAGVSQSPSNKVTEKGKDVELRCDPISGHTALYWYRQSLGQGLEFLIYFQGNSAPDKSGLPSDRFSAERTGGSVSTLTIQRTQQEDSAVYLCASSLALAGNNEQFFGPGTRLTVL.

This chain's CDR3 is CASSLGQGDDTQYF. CDR3 DNA sequence: TGCGCCAGCAGCTTGGGACAGGGGGACGATACGCAGTATTTT. The genes are TRBV5-1 and TRBJ2-3, with TRBD1 identical over 9 bases. This CDR3 has 14 amino acids. V gave up 0 bases and J gave up 6 bases; unmatched junction bases: 2. Germline CDR1 is SGHRS and CDR2 is YFSETQ.

The chain employs TRBV6-6 and TRBJ2-2; 8 bases agree with TRBD1. Trimming removed 6 bases from V and 11 bases from J; junction bases left unmatched: 5. The CDR3 has 12 residues. CDR1 and CDR2 (germline): MNHNY, SVGAGI (reference sequence). In DNA, the CDR3 is TGTGCCAGCAGAAACCAGGGGGCAGAGCTGTTTTTT. Its protein is CASRNQGAELFF.

This clone was counted only a few times. V gene TRBV2 combines with J gene TRBJ1-2, with 7 bases identical to TRBD1. Germline values: CDR1 SNHLY, CDR2 FYNNEI. This CDR3 has 15 amino acids. The J segment lost 6 bases and the V segment lost 3 bases, leaving 10 bases of the junction unmatched. CDR3 sequence (DNA): TGTGCCAGCAGTGACCCGGGACAGTCCAGAAATGGCTACACCTTC. Translated: CASSDPGQSRNGYTF.

V gene TRBV30 combines with J gene TRBJ1-1; D is unresolved. This CDR3 has 11 residues. Between the trimmed V and J ends, which lost 5 bases and 9 bases, there was a span of 13 bases. Germline CDR1 is GTSNPN and CDR2 is SVGIG (reference sequence). CDR3 sequence (DNA): TGTGCCTGGGCTGTTAGCTACCAAGCTTTCTTT. Residues: CAWAVSYQAFF.

This chain uses TRBV5-1 with TRBJ2-5; TRBD1 might be the D (6 bases). The CDR3 loop spans 12 amino acids. V lost 2 bases, J lost 5 bases, and 7 bases lay in between. CDR1 SGHRS and CDR2 YFSETQ come from the germline V gene. This CDR3 reads CASSLTGETQYF. The CDR3 DNA is TGCGCCAGCAGCTTAACAGGGGAGACCCAGTACTTC.

The chain carries TRBV4-1 and TRBJ2-7; 12 nucleotides match TRBD1. Unmatched junction bases numbered 4, after V lost 2 bases and J lost 5 bases. The CDR3 runs to 15 residues. The germline CDR1 and CDR2 sequences are MGHRA and YSYEKL. CDR3 DNA: TGCGCCAGCAGCCAAACAGGGACAGGGGGCAACGAGCAGTACTTC. Translation gives CASSQTGTGGNEQYF.

The chain uses TRBV5-1 and TRBJ1-2; D is ambiguous. CDR1 is SGHRS, CDR2 YFSETQ, per germline. The CDR3 is made up of 14 amino acids. The V end lost 5 bases, the J end lost 0 bases, and 11 bases lay between the germline ends. CDR3: CASSLRTANYGYTF. The CDR3 DNA follows: TGCGCCAGCAGTTTGAGGACGGCTAACTATGGCTACACCTTC.

V gene TRBV5-4 combines with J gene TRBJ2-1; D remains ambiguous. The length of the CDR3 is 11 residues. The V gene's germline CDR1 is SGHNT and CDR2 YYREEE (reference sequence). V shed 6 bases and J shed 7 bases, with 8 bases lying between them. CDR3 in amino acids: CASMVANEQFF. The CDR3 nucleotides are TGTGCCAGCATGGTGGCGAATGAGCAGTTCTTC.

The chain joins TRBV6-4 to TRBJ2-1; D could derive from TRBD1 or TRBD2 (6 bases each). V lost 3 bases and J 0 bases, leaving 9 bases between the germline ends. Germline CDR1 reads MRHNA; CDR2 reads SNTAGT. The CDR3 consists of 15 residues. The chain's CDR3 is CASSEKGGSYNEQFF. CDR3 in DNA: TGTGCCAGCAGTGAGAAGGGGGGCTCCTACAATGAGCAGTTCTTC.

Points on this clone: In the same sample, other DNA sequences code for this CDR3. The chain is built from TRBV2 and TRBJ2-5; TRBD2 matches 14 bases. The CDR3 covers 18 residues. Germline CDR1 and CDR2: SNHLY and FYNNEI. Trimming took 2 bases from V and 2 from J; bases not matched to a gene: 7. The CDR3 DNA reads as TGTGCCAGCAGTGAACGGACTAGCGGGGGGATGTATCAAGAGACCCAGTACTTC. It codes for CASSERTSGGMYQETQYF.

This chain uses TRBV30 with TRBJ1-5; no reliable D call. This CDR3 spans 13 amino acids. Germline lookup yields CDR1 GTSNPN and CDR2 SVGIG (reference sequence). The germline V and J ends were trimmed by 2 bases and 3 bases, with 8 bases remaining between them. The CDR3 DNA follows: TGTGCCTGGAGTAGTAGCCCCAATCAGCCCCAGCATTTT. Its translation: CAWSSSPNQPQHF.

This chain joins TRBV5-1 and TRBJ2-1; 8 bases line up with TRBD2. This CDR3 region has 17 residues. CDR1 and CDR2 (germline): SGHRS, YFSETQ. Trimming removed 3 bases from V and 0 bases from J; junction bases left unmatched: 8. DNA of the CDR3: TGCGCCAGCAGCTCAGGGCAGGGACTAGACTCCTACAATGAGCAGTTCTTC. Its translation: CASSSGQGLDSYNEQFF.

This sequence joins TRBV11-1 and TRBJ2-5, with a possible D match to TRBD1 (5 bases). Germline-derived CDR1 and CDR2 are SGHAT and FQDESV (reference sequence). Trimming removed 4 bases from V and 3 bases from J, with 9 bases in between. CDR3 size: 13 residues. This CDR3 is CASSSDSEETQYF. CDR3 DNA: TGTGCCAGCAGCTCCGACAGCGAAGAGACCCAGTACTTC.

The CDR3 loop reads CASSLDGGRGNEQFF. The DNA of the CDR3 is TGTGCCAGCAGCTTGGACGGGGGGAGGGGGAATGAGCAGTTCTTC. The J gene is TRBJ2-1, the V gene TRBV5-4, with a tentative D call TRBD2 (7 bases). The CDR3 spans 15 residues. V lost 0 bases, J lost 7 bases, and 14 bases lay in between. Per the germline V gene, CDR1 is SGHNT and CDR2 is YYREEE (reference sequence).

This chain uses TRBV14 with TRBJ1-2; no clear D gene. Germline V lookup: CDR1 SGHDN, CDR2 FVKESK. There are 15 residues in the CDR3. Trimming cost V 0 bases and J 8 bases, with 16 bases left between them. CDR3 loop: CASSQDLSLREGYTF. As DNA, the CDR3 is TGTGCCAGCAGCCAAGATCTTTCTCTTAGAGAGGGCTACACCTTC.

V and J are TRBV5-4 and TRBJ2-5; no definite D call. Germline loops: CDR1 SGHNT, CDR2 YYREEE (reference sequence). Trimming pared 4 bases from V and 0 bases from J, leaving 10 bases between. The CDR3 contains 14 residues. The CDR3 nucleotides read TGTGCCAGCAGCCCAAAGGACCACCAAGAGACCCAGTACTTC. It encodes CASSPKDHQETQYF.

As DNA, the CDR3 is TGCGCCAGCAGCCGGGGGACCTCCGGCTACGAGCAGTACTTC. This codes for CASSRGTSGYEQYF. The chain carries TRBV5-1 and TRBJ2-7, with D possibly being TRBD2 (6 bases). This CDR3 is 14 amino acids long. V was shortened by 4 bases and J by 3 bases, with 14 bases between the two germline ends. Germline lookup yields CDR1 SGHRS and CDR2 YFSETQ.

The chain couples TRBV5-6 to TRBJ2-5; TRBD1 or TRBD2 may be the D gene (5 bases each). This CDR3 has 14 amino acids. Germline V gives CDR1 SGHDT, CDR2 YYEEEE. Between the trimmed V and J ends, which lost 4 bases and 2 bases, there was a span of 12 bases. CDR3 sequence reads: CASSRGTRQETQYF. The CDR3 region has the DNA TGTGCCAGCAGCCGGGGCACGAGACAAGAGACCCAGTACTTC.